Included here is one T cell receptor (beta chain) sequence, with context. The data are from a study of blood T cell repertoires in COVID-19. Background on the study: The analysed material was cDNA or gDNA that came from T cells, B-cell-depleted T cells, or PBMCs.

The CDR3 contains 14 residues. With 0 bases clipped from V and 11 bases from J, the junction kept 5 bases outside the gene matches. CDR1 is LGHNA and CDR2 is YSLEER in the germline V gene. Generated by immunoSEQ multiplex PCR, the TCRdb table keeps only in-frame clones and is missing some. The sample has roughly 240,000 clones; 80% to 90% are singletons. This sequence originates from a middle-aged man who had recovered from COVID-19. Sequenced: peripheral blood. V usage is TRBV4-3 and J usage is TRBJ2-5, with 11 nucleotides matching TRBD2. The CDR3 DNA reads as TGCGCCAGCAGCCAAGATTTAACTAGCGGGAGTCAGTACTTC. Translating it yields CASSQDLTSGSQYF.